There are a few counts of the clone carrying this TCR beta chain. V was clipped by 0 bases and J by 4 bases, with 12 bases between them. The CDR3 length is 15 residues. The germline gives CDR1 MNHEY, CDR2 SVGAGI. Here immunoSEQ multiplex PCR was the method, and the copy in TCRdb shows in-frame clones only, minus some. The table has roughly 410,000 clones, 70% to 90% seen once; the top ten hold about 1.6%. The source of the sample is a study of blood T cell repertoires in COVID-19. About the research overall: Acute and convalescent COVID-19 samples came from the United States, Italy and Spain. T cells, B-cell-depleted T cells, or PBMCs provided the cDNA or gDNA that served as material.

Patients of the Seattle cohort, enrolled during active infection, were followed longitudinally. The genes are TRBV6-5 and TRBJ1-2; D is unresolved. This TCR was recovered from a woman aged 40 to 50 with COVID-19, enrolled during active disease. The specimen was peripheral blood. The CDR3 coding sequence is TGTGCCAGCAGTTACTCCGGACGGAGGACCTATGGCTACACCTTC. Protein sequence: CASSYSGRRTYGYTF.